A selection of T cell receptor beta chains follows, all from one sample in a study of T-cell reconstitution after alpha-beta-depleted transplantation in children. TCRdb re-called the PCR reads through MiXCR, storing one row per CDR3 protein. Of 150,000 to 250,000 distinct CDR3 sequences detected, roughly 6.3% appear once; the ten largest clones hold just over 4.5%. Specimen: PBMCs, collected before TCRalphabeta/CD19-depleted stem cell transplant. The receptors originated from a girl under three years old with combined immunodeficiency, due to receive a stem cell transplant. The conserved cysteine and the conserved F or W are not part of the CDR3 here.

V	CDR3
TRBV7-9	ASSPFGQGSTGELF
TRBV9	ASSFGRTSVLHNEQF
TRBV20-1	SASGLAGGNPLYEQY
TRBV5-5	ASSQGTDYGYT
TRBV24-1	ATSGQHKNYGYT
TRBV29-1	SAWTVGGSYEQY
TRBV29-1	SVGAEETQY
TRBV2	ASTLGPYEQY
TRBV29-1	SVEDWGAGADTQY
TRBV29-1	SVPAWVLGGATDTQY
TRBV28	ASSSRTGGRETQY
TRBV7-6	ASSSNAGWDEQF
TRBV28	ASSFWDSKSSYNEQF
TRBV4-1	ASKFQGDTEAF
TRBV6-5	ASSYLYEQY
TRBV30	AWSVNTREKLF
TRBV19	ASSIVPGGSQY
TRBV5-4	ASSLLHLGETQY
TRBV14	ASSQDTANTIY
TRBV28	ASSLIQAGRPYNEQF
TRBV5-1	ASSSVAASFTEAF
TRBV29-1	SVRVPNYEQY
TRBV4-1	ASSSDRVAYEQY
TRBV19	ARGTGAGDTEAF
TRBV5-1	ASAPYEYQGYEQY
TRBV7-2	ASSAGLAGIVETQY
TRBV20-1	SARVLLQGYEQY
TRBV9	ASSQGGYNEQF
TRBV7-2	ASSPHMDYTDTQY
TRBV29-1	SVVQGVGGEQY
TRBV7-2	ASSPWENQPQH
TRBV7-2	ASSFVTGLAGNNEQF
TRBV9	ASSAGTSNPGELF
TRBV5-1	ASSPGGSIGMMANYGYT